This T cell receptor (beta chain) was captured by sequencing in a study of CD8+CD57+ T cells in acquired aplastic anemia. About the study: The DNA of sorted CD4+ and CD8+ cells averaged roughly 3 ug. CD4+ cells from healthy donors averaged approximately 11 million reads. Regarding the study as a whole: Roughly 31 was the count of CD8+ CDR3 sequences that patients shared with controls.

As concerns this clonotype: Its target is not known.

This CDR3 has 15 amino acids. Germline assignment: CDR1 ENHRY and CDR2 SYGVKD. Trimming shortened V by 10 bases and J by 6 bases, and 22 bases separated the two germline ends. Using genomic DNA as the template, TCR beta VDJ and CDR3 profiling was carried out. TCRdb itself ran the reads through MiXCR, one entry per CDR3 protein. The repertoire consists of about 110,000 distinct CDR3 sequences, with roughly 51% occurring once and the leading ten covering roughly 31%. This TCR derives from a human donor in good health, serving as a control. The sample taken for sequencing was sorted CD4+, CD8+, or CD8+CD57+ T cells (not recorded which) from PBMCs. This chain links TRBV10-3 with TRBJ2-1; D uncertain. The CDR3 sequence: CASGPGDGPFNEQFF. CDR3 coding DNA: TGTGCCAGCGGTCCCGGCGACGGCCCCTTCAATGAGCAGTTCTTC.